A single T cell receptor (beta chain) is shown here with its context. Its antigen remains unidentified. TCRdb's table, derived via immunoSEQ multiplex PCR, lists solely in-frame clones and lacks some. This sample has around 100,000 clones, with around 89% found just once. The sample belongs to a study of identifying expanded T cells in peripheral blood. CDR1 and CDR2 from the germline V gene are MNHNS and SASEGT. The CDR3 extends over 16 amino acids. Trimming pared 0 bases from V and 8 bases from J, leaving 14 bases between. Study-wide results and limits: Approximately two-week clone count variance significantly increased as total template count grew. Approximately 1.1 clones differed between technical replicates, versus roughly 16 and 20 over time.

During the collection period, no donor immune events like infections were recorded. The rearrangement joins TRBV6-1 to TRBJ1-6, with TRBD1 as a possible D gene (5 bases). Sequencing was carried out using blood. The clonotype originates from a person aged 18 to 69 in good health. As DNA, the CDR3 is TGTGCCAGCAGTGAAGCGCTGCCCGACAGTGATTCACCCCTCCACTTT. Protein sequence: CASSEALPDSDSPLHF.